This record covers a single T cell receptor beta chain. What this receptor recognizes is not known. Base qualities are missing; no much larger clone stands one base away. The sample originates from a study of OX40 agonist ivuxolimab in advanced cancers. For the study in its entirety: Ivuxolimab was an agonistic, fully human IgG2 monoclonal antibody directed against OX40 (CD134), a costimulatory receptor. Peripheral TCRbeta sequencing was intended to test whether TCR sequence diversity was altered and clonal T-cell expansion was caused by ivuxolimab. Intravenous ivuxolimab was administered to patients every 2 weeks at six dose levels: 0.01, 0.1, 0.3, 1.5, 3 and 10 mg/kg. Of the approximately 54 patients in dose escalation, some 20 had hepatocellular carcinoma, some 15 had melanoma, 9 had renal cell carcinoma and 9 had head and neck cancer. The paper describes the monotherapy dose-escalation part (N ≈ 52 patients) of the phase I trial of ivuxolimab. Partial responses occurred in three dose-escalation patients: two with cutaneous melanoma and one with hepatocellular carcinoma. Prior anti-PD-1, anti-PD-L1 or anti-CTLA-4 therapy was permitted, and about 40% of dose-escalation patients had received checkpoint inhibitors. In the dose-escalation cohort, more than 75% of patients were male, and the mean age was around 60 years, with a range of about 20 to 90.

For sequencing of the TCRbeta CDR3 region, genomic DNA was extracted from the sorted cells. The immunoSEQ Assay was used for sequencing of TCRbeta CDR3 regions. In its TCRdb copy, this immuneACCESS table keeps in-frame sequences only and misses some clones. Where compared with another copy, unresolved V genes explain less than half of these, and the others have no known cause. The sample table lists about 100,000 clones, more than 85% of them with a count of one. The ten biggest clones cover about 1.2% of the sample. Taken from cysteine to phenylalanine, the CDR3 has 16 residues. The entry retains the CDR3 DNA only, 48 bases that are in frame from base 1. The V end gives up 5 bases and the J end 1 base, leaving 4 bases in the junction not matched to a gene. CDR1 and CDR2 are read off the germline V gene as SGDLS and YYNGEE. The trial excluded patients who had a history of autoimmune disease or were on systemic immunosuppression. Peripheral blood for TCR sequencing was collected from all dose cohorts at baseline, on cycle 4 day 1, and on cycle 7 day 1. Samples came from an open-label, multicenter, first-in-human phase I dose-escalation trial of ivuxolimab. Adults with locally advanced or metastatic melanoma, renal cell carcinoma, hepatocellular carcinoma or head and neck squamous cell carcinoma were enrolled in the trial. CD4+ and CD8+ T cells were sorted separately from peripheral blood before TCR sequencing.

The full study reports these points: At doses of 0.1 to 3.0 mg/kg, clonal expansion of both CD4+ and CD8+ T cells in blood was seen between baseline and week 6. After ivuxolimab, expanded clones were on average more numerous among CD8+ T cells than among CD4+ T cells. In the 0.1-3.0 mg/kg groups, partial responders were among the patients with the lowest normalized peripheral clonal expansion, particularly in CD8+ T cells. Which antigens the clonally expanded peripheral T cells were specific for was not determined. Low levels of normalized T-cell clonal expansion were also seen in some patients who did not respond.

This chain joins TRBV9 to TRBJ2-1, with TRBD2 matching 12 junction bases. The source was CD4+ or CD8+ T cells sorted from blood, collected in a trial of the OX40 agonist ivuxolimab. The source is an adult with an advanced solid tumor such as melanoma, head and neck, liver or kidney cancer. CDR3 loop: CASSRGTSGSYNEQFF. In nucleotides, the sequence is TGTGCCAGCAGTCGCGGGACTAGCGGGTCCTACAATGAGCAGTTCTTC. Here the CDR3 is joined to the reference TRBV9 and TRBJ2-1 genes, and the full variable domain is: DSGVTQTPKHLITATGQRVTLRCSPRSGDLSVYWYQQSLDQGLQFLIQYYNGEERAKGNILERFSAQQFPDLHSELNLSSLELGDSALYFCASSRGTSGSYNEQFFGPGTRLTVL.